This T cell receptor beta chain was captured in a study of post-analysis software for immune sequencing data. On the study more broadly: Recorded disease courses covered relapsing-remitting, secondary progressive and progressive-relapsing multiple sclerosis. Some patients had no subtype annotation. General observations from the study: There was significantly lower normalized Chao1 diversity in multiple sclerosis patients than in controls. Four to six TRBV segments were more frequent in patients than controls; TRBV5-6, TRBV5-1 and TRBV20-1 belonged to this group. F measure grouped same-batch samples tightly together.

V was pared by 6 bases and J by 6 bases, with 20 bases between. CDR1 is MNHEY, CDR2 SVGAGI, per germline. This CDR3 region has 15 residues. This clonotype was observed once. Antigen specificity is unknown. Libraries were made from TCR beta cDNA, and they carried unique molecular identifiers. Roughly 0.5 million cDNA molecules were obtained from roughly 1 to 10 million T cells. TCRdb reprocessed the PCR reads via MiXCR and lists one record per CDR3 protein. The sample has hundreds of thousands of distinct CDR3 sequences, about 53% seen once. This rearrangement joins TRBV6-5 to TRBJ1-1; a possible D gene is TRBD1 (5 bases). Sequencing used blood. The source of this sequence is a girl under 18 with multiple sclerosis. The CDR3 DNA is TGTGCCAGCAGCCGAAACCAGGGAGGGTCCCCTGAAGCTTTCTTT. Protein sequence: CASSRNQGGSPEAFF.